Below, 14 T cell receptor beta chains from the same sample are listed, as sequenced in a study of shared clonotypes between healthy human individuals. Data came from immunoSEQ multiplex PCR; TCRdb stores just in-frame clones and leaves some out. Seen here are about 1.1 million clones, about four fifths observed once, and the top ten hold around 0.47%. The sequencing input was memory CD4+ T cells from PBMCs. Subset: CD45RA-negative fraction. These TCRs come from a man younger than 35 in good health. Some clones in this sample may be carry-over from other donors' samples.

The CDR3 sequence: CASRNGPYEKLFF. CDR3 DNA sequence: TGTGCCAGCAGGAATGGCCCCTACGAAAAACTGTTTTTT. The chain has TRBV6-1 and TRBJ1-4; D is undetermined. The V end lost 6 bases, the J end lost 8 bases, and 13 bases lay between the germline ends. CDR1 and CDR2 (germline): MNHNS, SASEGT. This CDR3 is built from 13 residues.

V usage is TRBV7-6 and J usage is TRBJ2-1; D is undetermined. The CDR3 covers 14 residues. Germline V gives CDR1 SGHVS, CDR2 FNYEAQ. Trimming took off 5 bases at V and 0 bases at J, with 8 bases between the two ends. CDR3 bases: TGTGCCAGCAGCCTCCAGCCCTCCTACAATGAGCAGTTCTTC. Translating it yields CASSLQPSYNEQFF.

The chain recombines TRBV9 with TRBJ2-5; 8 nucleotides agree with TRBD1. Germline V lookup: CDR1 SGDLS, CDR2 YYNGEE. The CDR3 contains 16 residues. V shed 4 bases and J 1 base; nucleotides not matched to a gene: 9. CDR3 amino acids: CASSTSPGQGQETQYF. CDR3 in DNA: TGTGCCAGCAGCACCAGCCCAGGACAGGGCCAAGAGACCCAGTACTTC.

The V call is TRBV5-1, the J call TRBJ1-5; D is possibly TRBD1 (5 bases). V lost 0 bases to trimming and J lost 7 bases, with 14 bases between them. Germline-derived CDR1 and CDR2 are SGHRS and YFSETQ. This CDR3 contains 15 residues. The CDR3 sequence: CASSLEGSGRQPQHF. Written as DNA, the CDR3 is TGCGCCAGCAGCTTGGAGGGATCGGGGCGGCAGCCCCAGCATTTT.

The chain employs TRBV10-2 and TRBJ2-2; D perhaps matches TRBD1 (5 bases). The CDR3 spans 14 residues. CDR1 is WSHSY, CDR2 SAAADI, per germline. With 7 bases removed from V and 6 bases from J, the gap between germline ends came to 15 bases. CDR3 coding DNA: TGCGCCAGCATGCGACAGAGCTTCGCCGGGGAGCTGTTTTTT. Its translation is CASMRQSFAGELFF.

The chain has TRBV6-6 and TRBJ1-1; TRBD1 matches at 7 bases. Per the germline V gene, CDR1 is MNHNY and CDR2 is SVGAGI (reference sequence). The J segment lost 6 bases and the V segment lost 6 bases, leaving 13 bases of the junction unmatched. The CDR3 runs to 15 residues. CDR3 region: CASSPPGRGVSEAFF. The CDR3 DNA reads as TGTGCCAGCAGCCCCCCCGGCAGGGGGGTCTCTGAAGCTTTCTTT.

This sequence joins TRBV5-6 and TRBJ2-5; D is uncertain. The CDR3 contains 13 residues. In germline, CDR1 is SGHDT, CDR2 YYEEEE. Trimming removed 3 bases at V and 4 bases at J, with 10 bases between. The CDR3 here is CASSSASGETQYF. The CDR3 coding sequence is TGTGCCAGCAGCTCCGCCTCAGGAGAGACCCAGTACTTC.

A few counts support this clone. V and J are TRBV6-1 and TRBJ2-7; 10 nucleotides align to TRBD1. The V and J ends lost 0 bases and 3 bases, in that order; junction bases with no gene match: 11. Looked up from germline, CDR1 is MNHNS and CDR2 is SASEGT. The CDR3 consists of 18 residues. CDR3 coding DNA: TGTGCCAGCAGTGAAGCGGGACAGGGGTGGGTGGGCGACTACGAGCAGTACTTC. Encoded protein: CASSEAGQGWVGDYEQYF.

This chain links TRBV2 with TRBJ1-2; D gene uncertain. Trimming took 5 bases from V and 3 from J, leaving 7 bases between them. The CDR3 is 12 amino acids. Germline V gene data show CDR1 as SNHLY and CDR2 as FYNNEI. The DNA for the CDR3 is TGTGCCAGCAGTAGGGTTGACTATGGCTACACCTTC. It is translated as CASSRVDYGYTF.

V is TRBV18 and J is TRBJ2-5, with D unclear. Trimming cost V 3 bases and J 5 bases, with 13 bases left between them. Germline values: CDR1 KGHSH, CDR2 LQKENI. The CDR3 covers 14 residues. The CDR3 is CASSPGLMRETQYF. DNA for the CDR3: TGTGCCAGCTCACCTGGCCTGATGAGGGAGACCCAGTACTTC. The entire variable domain, with the rest obtained from reference TRBV18 and TRBJ2-5, is as follows: NAGVMQNPRHLVRRRGQEARLRCSPMKGHSHVYWYRQLPEEGLKFMVYLQKENIIDESGMPKERFSAEFPKEGPSILRIQQVVRGDSAAYFCASSPGLMRETQYFGPGTRLLVL.

V is TRBV28 and J is TRBJ2-7; TRBD2 matches at 11 bases. The germline V gene encodes CDR1 MDHEN and CDR2 SYDVKM. This CDR3 spans 16 amino acids. V was clipped by 5 bases and J by 0 bases; unmatched bases: 6. The CDR3 sequence: CASSAAGTSGSYEQYF. The CDR3 bases are TGTGCCAGCAGTGCCGCCGGGACTAGCGGCTCCTACGAGCAGTACTTC.

This clone appeared once. The chain uses TRBV5-1 and TRBJ2-7; 7 bases are a match to TRBD2. This CDR3 is built from 13 residues. CDR1 is SGHRS, CDR2 YFSETQ, per germline. V shed 3 bases and J 4 bases; nucleotides not matched to a gene: 4. CDR3 nucleotides: TGCGCCAGCAGCTACAGTAGCGGGTACGAGCAGTACTTC. It specifies CASSYSSGYEQYF.

This chain connects TRBV5-1 to TRBJ2-2, with 8 bases that match TRBD1. With V trimmed by 0 bases and J by 4 bases, 5 bases remained unmatched. Germline CDR1 is SGHRS and CDR2 is YFSETQ. The CDR3 is made up of 16 amino acids. CDR3 sequence (DNA): TGCGCCAGCAGCTTGGGCCAGGGGGCACCCACCGGGGAGCTGTTTTTT. Translation: CASSLGQGAPTGELFF.

The table lists this clone with a count of one. The J gene is TRBJ1-1, the V gene TRBV19; perhaps TRBD1 as D (5 bases). The ends were cut back, 7 bases at V and 1 base at J, with 13 bases in the middle. This CDR3 is 14 amino acids long. In germline, CDR1 is LNHDA, CDR2 SQIVND (reference sequence). The CDR3 DNA is TGTGCCAGTATTCCCGGGCAGGGGAACACTGAAGCTTTCTTT. Protein product: CASIPGQGNTEAFF.